One sample yielded the 23 T cell receptor beta chains listed below, sequenced in a study of T cells expressing NK-cell markers (dated by TCRdb to about 2020). Library preparation used 5' RACE. The sequencer was an Illumina HiSeq 2000. After TCRdb reprocessed the reads, each CDR3 protein sequence was kept as one row, without DNA. This sample's table contains fewer than 400,000 distinct CDR3 sequences. Roughly 5.2% of the sample is taken by the ten largest. Sequencing used blood T cells: a sorted CD56 or NKG2C T cell subset, CD4+ or CD8+ T cells, or bulk PBMC T cells (not recorded which). The source is a man aged 18-75 years in good health.

The chain links TRBV5-1 to TRBJ2-3. The CDR3 runs to 14 residues. Germline-derived CDR1 and CDR2 are SGHRS and YFSETQ. The CDR3 region is CASSLRQNMDTQYF.

The gene calls are TRBV6-5 and TRBJ2-5; TCRdb's D call, TRBD2, is unchecked because there is no DNA. The CDR3 covers 16 residues. Germline CDR1 and CDR2: MNHEY and SVGAGI. This chain's CDR3 is CARIRGAGYYQETQYF.

The chain uses TRBV7-8 and TRBJ1-4. Germline V gene sequence: CDR1 SGHVS, CDR2 FQNEAQ. The CDR3 covers 16 residues. CDR3 sequence reads: CASSFRQVATNEKLFF. The full variable domain, completed using reference TRBV7-8 and TRBJ1-4, is GAGVSQSPRYKVAKRGQDVALRCDPISGHVSLFWYQQALGQGPEFLTYFQNEAQLDKSGLPSDRFFAERPEGSVSTLKIQRTQQEDSAVYLCASSFRQVATNEKLFFGSGTQLSVL.

The J gene is TRBJ2-2, the V gene TRBV9; TCRdb reports TRBD1, a call that lacks DNA to check it against. In germline, CDR1 is SGDLS, CDR2 YYNGEE. The CDR3 runs 14 residues. The CDR3 reads CASSPYRANGELFF.

The CDR3 is CASKGDPRDGTQYF. The rearrangement links TRBV7-9 to TRBJ2-5; the D call of TRBD1 rests on TCRdb alone, since no DNA is present to check it. CDR1 is SEHNR and CDR2 is FQNEAQ in the germline V gene (reference sequence). CDR3 length: 14 amino acids.

The chain has TRBV6-4 and TRBJ2-3; TCRdb's assignment of TRBD2 cannot be checked, as there is no DNA. This CDR3 has 20 residues. The germline CDR1 and CDR2 sequences are MRHNA and SNTAGT. Here the CDR3 reads CASRPPLAGRSNPSTDTQYF.

The rearrangement uses TRBV29-1 and TRBJ1-2; the TRBD1 assignment by TCRdb is unverifiable without DNA. There are 13 residues in the CDR3. Germline CDR1 is SQVTM and CDR2 is ANQGSEA. The CDR3 loop is CSGGLGREYGYTF.

The chain is built from TRBV7-2 and TRBJ2-7; absent DNA, TCRdb's TRBD2 call cannot be checked. Germline V gives CDR1 SGHTA, CDR2 FQGNSA. CDR3 length: 17 residues. Here the CDR3 reads CASSLGTTSATSYEQYF.

The chain carries TRBV6-5 and TRBJ1-5. Germline-derived CDR1 and CDR2 are MNHEY and SVGAGI. The CDR3 has 13 amino acids. The CDR3 reads CASSYSIAQPQHF.

The chain combines TRBV6-5 with TRBJ2-7; checking the TCRdb D call of TRBD1 is not possible without DNA. Germline V CDR1 and CDR2: MNHEY, SVGAGI. The CDR3 totals 15 residues. The CDR3 sequence: CASSHRRASAYEQYF.

V is TRBV7-9 and J is TRBJ2-4; TCRdb reports TRBD2, a call that lacks DNA to check it against. The CDR3 loop spans 14 amino acids. The germline gives CDR1 SEHNR, CDR2 FQNEAQ (reference sequence). The CDR3 loop is CASSREGGRNIQYF.

The chain links TRBV7-2 to TRBJ2-7; TCRdb indicates TRBD2, and absent DNA this call remains unverified. CDR3 length: 14 residues. Per the germline V gene, CDR1 is SGHTA and CDR2 is FQGNSA. This CDR3 reads CASSLGGQGTEQYF.

This rearrangement joins TRBV19 to TRBJ2-7. The CDR3 has 14 amino acids. Germline loops: CDR1 LNHDA, CDR2 SQIVND (reference sequence). The CDR3 loop is CASRLVGSNGEQYF.

V is TRBV14 and J is TRBJ1-4. There are 15 residues in the CDR3. Germline V gene lookup returns CDR1 SGHDN and CDR2 FVKESK. The CDR3 region is CASSQDFETNEKLFF.

The chain combines TRBV21-1 with TRBJ1-1; TCRdb proposes TRBD1, but this gene call is untestable without DNA. TRBV21-1 is recorded as a pseudogene. The CDR3 contains 16 residues. The CDR3 protein is CASSKGLTGPNTEAFF.

The chain links TRBV5-1 to TRBJ2-2. The CDR3 is 14 amino acids. Germline V lookup: CDR1 SGHRS, CDR2 YFSETQ. The CDR3 here is CASTVGGETGELFF.

The chain links TRBV15 to TRBJ1-4. The CDR3 extends over 14 amino acids. The germline gives CDR1 LNHNV, CDR2 YYDKDF (reference sequence). CDR3 region: CATSRVQEGEKLFF.

The chain combines TRBV12-3 or TRBV12-4 with TRBJ1-2; there is no DNA to check the TCRdb D call of TRBD1. The CDR3 runs 17 residues. CDR3 residues: CASSPTLSGDGEYGYTF.

V and J are TRBV6-1 and TRBJ2-3; TCRdb returns TRBD1, unconfirmable since there is no DNA. The CDR3 spans 17 residues. Germline values: CDR1 MNHNS, CDR2 SASEGT. CDR3 sequence reads: CASSVFGYDRVTDTQYF.

The CDR3 is CASRERLDSKNIQYF. The V gene is TRBV6-1, the J gene TRBJ2-4; without DNA, the TCRdb call of TRBD2 cannot be checked. This CDR3 comprises 15 residues. Looked up from germline, CDR1 is MNHNS and CDR2 is SASEGT.

V gene TRBV19 combines with J gene TRBJ2-3; no DNA is available, so the TRBD1 call from TCRdb remains unchecked. This CDR3 spans 15 amino acids. Germline V gives CDR1 LNHDA, CDR2 SQIVND (reference sequence). The CDR3 protein is CASSTRRGSTDTQYF.

The V gene is TRBV5-1, the J gene TRBJ1-1. This CDR3 has 15 amino acids. Germline V CDR1 and CDR2: SGHRS, YFSETQ. The CDR3: CASTIQGSGSTEAFF.

CDR3 sequence: CASSETGGETGANVLTF. The chain joins TRBV2 to TRBJ2-6; TCRdb's assignment of TRBD1 cannot be checked, as there is no DNA. CDR1 is SNHLY and CDR2 is FYNNEI in the germline V gene. CDR3 size: 17 residues.